Following are 23 T cell receptor beta chains from one sample sequenced in a study of regulatory T cells in long-lasting Graves disease. According to the study, TCR beta libraries were built with iRepertoire HTBI primers and CDR3-region Arm-PCR. TCRdb re-called the multiplex PCR reads through MiXCR, storing one row per CDR3 protein. This repertoire shows a few hundred thousand distinct CDR3 sequences, approximately 15% found once; its top ten account for roughly 30%. Time point indicated: newly diagnosed GD, antithyroid drugs for less than 3 months. RNA extracted from PBMCs served as the sequencing template. The sample also formed part of further work on T cells in Graves' hyperthyroidism and ophthalmopathy.

Sample: peripheral blood mononuclear cells (PBMCs), taken at new diagnosis, from a patient treated with antithyroid drugs. The receptor source for this set is a man aged 35 to 55 with Graves disease.

This clonotype showed up many times. The DNA of the CDR3 is TGCGCCAGCAGCTTGATTAGCGGGGGGGCGAATCAAGAGACCCAGTACTTC. As protein: CASSLISGGANQETQYF. The chain recombines TRBV5-1 with TRBJ2-5, with TRBD2 identical over 11 bases. CDR3 length: 17 amino acids. The junction had 7 bases not matched to a gene; V was cut back by 1 base and J by 2 bases. Germline lookup yields CDR1 SGHRS and CDR2 YFSETQ.

This clonotype was seen ten or more times. This chain joins TRBV7-8 and TRBJ2-1; D call uncertain. Germline CDR1 SGHVS, CDR2 FQNEAQ. V shed 1 base and J shed 5 bases, with 15 bases lying between them. This CDR3 spans 16 amino acids. CDR3 loop: CASSLDPKLKNNEQFF. The DNA of the CDR3 is TGTGCCAGCAGCTTAGATCCAAAATTAAAAAACAATGAGCAGTTCTTC. Full variable domain (missing parts from reference TRBV7-8 and TRBJ2-1): GAGVSQSPRYKVAKRGQDVALRCDPISGHVSLFWYQQALGQGPEFLTYFQNEAQLDKSGLPSDRFFAERPEGSVSTLKIQRTQQEDSAVYLCASSLDPKLKNNEQFFGPGTRLTVL.

A few counts support this clonotype. A junction boundary mismatches the germline segment, possibly from a read error. The CDR3 loop reads CAGSTTPMTGYQETQYF. Here the CDR3 DNA reads TGTGCCGGCAGTACGACCCCCATGACAGGGTACCAAGAGACCCAGTACTTC. V gene TRBV28 combines with J gene TRBJ2-5; 7 nucleotides agree with TRBD1. Germline values: CDR1 MDHEN, CDR2 SYDVKM. The CDR3 is 17 residues long.

This clonotype occurred many times. This sequence joins TRBV20-1 and TRBJ2-5; D may be TRBD1 or TRBD2 (6 bases each). This CDR3 is 15 amino acids long. Trimming took 5 bases from V and 5 from J, leaving 21 bases between them. Germline CDR1 and CDR2: DFQATT and SNEGSKA (reference sequence). The DNA of the CDR3 is TGCAGTGCTCCGAGAGCCGGGGGCTCGGGGGAGACCCAGTACTTC. It yields the protein CSAPRAGGSGETQYF.

This clonotype was counted many times. V is TRBV3-1 and J is TRBJ2-1; D gene uncertain. CDR3 length equals 12 residues. Germline values: CDR1 LGHDT, CDR2 YNNKEL (reference sequence). Deletions cut 4 bases from V and 7 bases from J, with 8 bases between. Here the CDR3 reads CASSLWQNEQFF. In DNA form, the CDR3 reads TGTGCCAGCAGCCTCTGGCAAAATGAGCAGTTCTTC.

There are a few counts of this clonotype. This sequence joins TRBV6-1 and TRBJ2-2, with TRBD1 matching over 12 bases. V lost 5 bases to trimming and J lost 7 bases; unmatched junction nucleotides: 8. This CDR3 is 16 amino acids long. Germline-derived CDR1 and CDR2 are MNHNS and SASEGT. CDR3 in DNA: TGTGCCAGCAGTACATGGGGGACAGGGGGCGGCGGGGAGCTGTTTTTT. Protein: CASSTWGTGGGGELFF.

In regard to this clonotype: One junction end does not reproduce the germline sequence, and a read error may be involved. The rearrangement uses TRBV28 and TRBJ2-1; perhaps TRBD2 as D (8 bases). Germline V gene sequence: CDR1 MDHEN, CDR2 SYDVKM. The CDR3 runs 15 residues. In DNA form, the CDR3 reads TGTGCCAGCGCCGTCGGGGGGGGACAGAGCAATGAGCAGCTCTTC. Its translation is CASAVGGGQSNEQLF. Complete variable domain (other parts from reference TRBV28 and TRBJ2-1): DVKVTQSSRYLVKRTGEKVFLECVQDMDHENMFWYRQDPGLGLRLIYFSYDVKMKEKGDIPEGYSVSREKKERFSLILESASTNQTSMYLCASAVGGGQSNEQLFGPGTRLTVL.

This clonotype was recorded many times. The J gene is TRBJ2-5, the V gene TRBV3-1, with D perhaps assigned TRBD1 or TRBD2 (6 bases each). Germline CDR1 reads LGHDT; CDR2 reads YNNKEL (reference sequence). The CDR3 runs 16 residues. V was pared by 0 bases and J by 4 bases, with 15 bases between. The CDR3 is CASSQDQVRGGETQYF. The CDR3 DNA reads TGTGCCAGCAGCCAAGATCAGGTCAGGGGAGGAGAGACCCAGTACTTC.

This clonotype was seen many times. The J gene is TRBJ2-1, the V gene TRBV7-8; either TRBD1 or TRBD2 may fit D (5 bases each). Germline assignment: CDR1 SGHVS and CDR2 FQNEAQ. This CDR3 spans 13 amino acids. Trimming pared 0 bases from V and 8 bases from J, leaving 8 bases between. The chain's CDR3 is CASSLARGYEQFF. In DNA, the CDR3 is TGTGCCAGCAGCTTAGCTCGGGGCTATGAGCAGTTCTTC.

In its sample, this clonotype was seen many times. This CDR3 is CAWSPGSSDYEQYF. The CDR3 nucleotides read TGTGCCTGGAGTCCCGGTTCGTCCGACTACGAGCAGTACTTC. V usage is TRBV30 and J usage is TRBJ2-7; D unresolved. Trimming removed 2 bases at V and 3 bases at J, with 14 bases between. Germline CDR1 GTSNPN, CDR2 SVGIG (reference sequence). The CDR3 runs to 14 residues.

Comment on this clonotype: A read error may produce the germline difference seen at one junction end. V usage is TRBV18 and J usage is TRBJ1-2; D may be TRBD1 (6 bases). CDR3 length equals 13 residues. CDR1 and CDR2 from the germline V gene are KGHSH and LQKENI. Here the CDR3 DNA reads TGTGCCGGCTCACCCGACAGGACCTATGGCTACACCTTC. Its protein is CAGSPDRTYGYTF. Full variable domain (missing parts from reference TRBV18 and TRBJ1-2): NAGVMQNPRHLVRRRGQEARLRCSPMKGHSHVYWYRQLPEEGLKFMVYLQKENIIDESGMPKERFSAEFPKEGPSILRIQQVVRGDSAAYFCAGSPDRTYGYTFGSGTRLTVV.

In its sample, this clonotype was seen many times. The J gene is TRBJ2-7, the V gene TRBV7-3, with D maybe TRBD1 (6 bases). Germline V CDR1 and CDR2: SGHTA, FQGTGA. V was shortened by 2 bases and J by 0 bases, with 11 bases between the two germline ends. There are 15 residues in the CDR3. The CDR3 DNA reads TGTGCCAGCAGCTTAGGTCCAGGGGCCTCCTACGAGCAGTACTTC. Translated: CASSLGPGASYEQYF. Together with reference TRBV7-3 and TRBJ2-7, the CDR3 gives the full variable domain: GAGVSQTPSNKVTEKGKYVELRCDPISGHTALYWYRQSLGQGPEFLIYFQGTGAADDSGLPNDRFFAVRPEGSVSTLKIQRTERGDSAVYLCASSLGPGASYEQYFGPGTRLTVT.

This clonotype has ten or more counts. This rearrangement joins TRBV28 to TRBJ2-7; D is uncertain. Germline-derived CDR1 and CDR2 are MDHEN and SYDVKM. This CDR3 has 13 residues. Trimming took 4 bases from V and 2 from J, leaving 9 bases between them. The CDR3 DNA reads TGTGCCAGCAGTTCTCATATACCCTACGAGCAGTACTTC. It specifies CASSSHIPYEQYF.

This clonotype was detected ten times or more. This chain links TRBV2 with TRBJ1-2; 9 nucleotides match TRBD1. The junction had 9 bases not matched to a gene; V was cut back by 0 bases and J by 7 bases. This CDR3 contains 16 residues. Germline V gene data show CDR1 as SNHLY and CDR2 as FYNNEI. This chain's CDR3 is CASSEAGYRGLGGYTF. CDR3 sequence (DNA): TGTGCCAGCAGTGAAGCTGGATACAGGGGGCTTGGTGGCTACACCTTC. Complete variable domain (other parts from reference TRBV2 and TRBJ1-2): EPEVTQTPSHQVTQMGQEVILRCVPISNHLYFYWYRQILGQKVEFLVSFYNNEISEKSEIFDDQFSVERPDGSNFTLKIRSTKLEDSAMYFCASSEAGYRGLGGYTFGSGTRLTVV.

The sample holds many counts of this clonotype. The V call is TRBV5-1, the J call TRBJ2-3; 8 bases are a match to TRBD1. The ends lost 2 bases at V and 6 bases at J; junction bases unmatched: 5. Germline assignment: CDR1 SGHRS and CDR2 YFSETQ. This CDR3 is built from 14 residues. CDR3 sequence reads: CASSFIQGADTQYF. As DNA, the CDR3 is TGCGCCAGCAGCTTTATTCAGGGGGCCGATACGCAGTATTTT.

This clonotype occurred many times. The rearrangement links TRBV6-1 to TRBJ2-7; possible D gene TRBD1, 5 bases. Germline loops: CDR1 MNHNS, CDR2 SASEGT. This CDR3 spans 12 amino acids. The V end was cut by 3 bases, the J end by 7 bases, with 10 bases between. The CDR3, as DNA: TGTGCCAGCAGTGACAGGGTTGAGGAGCAGTACTTC. Encoded protein: CASSDRVEEQYF.

This clonotype was recorded at least ten times. The J gene is TRBJ2-7, the V gene TRBV2; 8 nucleotides line up with TRBD1. Germline V lookup: CDR1 SNHLY, CDR2 FYNNEI. The CDR3 runs 14 residues. Trimming removed 8 bases from V and 4 bases from J; junction bases left unmatched: 10. The CDR3 DNA sequence: TGTGCCAGCGTTTTGCGGCAGGGGGCTTACGAGCAGTACTTC. It translates to CASVLRQGAYEQYF. Drawing the rest from reference TRBV2 and TRBJ2-7, the complete variable domain is EPEVTQTPSHQVTQMGQEVILRCVPISNHLYFYWYRQILGQKVEFLVSFYNNEISEKSEIFDDQFSVERPDGSNFTLKIRSTKLEDSAMYFCASVLRQGAYEQYFGPGTRLTVT.

This clonotype was observed at least ten times. This chain joins TRBV29-1 and TRBJ1-5; maybe TRBD1 (6 bases). The CDR3 extends over 13 amino acids. Per germline, CDR1 SQVTM and CDR2 ANQGSEA. V was clipped by 6 bases and J by 6 bases, with 15 bases between them. The CDR3 DNA follows: TGCAGCGTCGCTCCGGGGGGCGGTCAGCCCCAGCATTTT. Its translation: CSVAPGGGQPQHF.

This clonotype was found many times. This chain joins TRBV6-2 or TRBV6-3 and TRBJ2-5, with TRBD1 identical over 10 bases. The CDR3 spans 17 residues. Germline assignment: CDR1 MNHEY and CDR2 SVGEGT. The ends lost 7 bases at V and 2 bases at J; junction bases unmatched: 13. The CDR3 here is CASTPRPGTGDQETQYF. The CDR3 DNA sequence: TGTGCCAGCACCCCAAGGCCGGGGACAGGGGATCAAGAGACCCAGTACTTC.

Many counts were recorded for this clonotype. V is TRBV10-3 and J is TRBJ1-1; the match to TRBD1 covers 7 bases. Trimming cost V 4 bases and J 0 bases; bases outside gene matches: 8. CDR1 is ENHRY, CDR2 SYGVKD, per germline. CDR3 length equals 16 residues. CDR3 nucleotides: TGTGCCATCAGTGCCCGACAGGGTACCGTGAACACTGAAGCTTTCTTT. This translates into CAISARQGTVNTEAFF.

There are many counts of this clonotype. This sequence joins TRBV30 and TRBJ2-7; TRBD1 matches at 10 bases. Germline CDR1 reads GTSNPN; CDR2 reads SVGIG (reference sequence). CDR3 length: 13 residues. The V gene end was trimmed by 7 bases and the J gene end by 7 bases; junction bases not matched to a gene: 10. CDR3 bases: TGTGCCTTTCGACAGGGGGCTGCCGGAGAGCAGTACTTC. Protein: CAFRQGAAGEQYF.

Concerning this clonotype: A much more abundant neighbour one base away suggests this may be a read error. The genes are TRBV5-1 and TRBJ2-1, with TRBD2 matching 7 bases. Germline CDR1 and CDR2: SGHRS and YFSETQ. Trimming took 8 bases from V and 0 from J; bases not matched to a gene: 11. The CDR3 runs to 16 residues. DNA of the CDR3: TGCGCCAGTCTCTTTACTAGCGCTAGCTCCTACAATGAGCAGTTCTTC. Translated: CASLFTSASSYNEQFF. Based on the CDR3 plus reference TRBV5-1 and TRBJ2-1, the full variable domain is KAGVTQTPRYLIKTRGQQVTLSCSPISGHRSVSWYQQTPGQGLQFLFEYFSETQRNKGNFPGRFSGRQFSNSRSEMNVSTLELGDSALYLCASLFTSASSYNEQFFGPGTRLTVL.

This clonotype was counted ten times or more. The chain couples TRBV6-2 or TRBV6-3 to TRBJ1-5; D remains ambiguous. V was shortened by 2 bases and J by 5 bases, with 4 bases between the two germline ends. This CDR3 spans 12 amino acids. CDR1 MNHEY and CDR2 SVGEGT come from the germline V gene. This CDR3 reads CASSYPYQPQHF. The DNA of the CDR3 is TGTGCCAGCAGTTACCCCTATCAGCCCCAGCATTTT.